This TCR beta chain comes out of a study of blood T cell repertoires in COVID-19. In the study overall: There were acute and convalescent COVID-19 samples, and they came from the United States, Italy and Spain. T cells, B-cell-depleted T cells, or PBMCs provided the cDNA or gDNA that served as material.

All exposed participants met a person with COVID-19 within 2 weeks before entering the study. Trimming stripped 6 bases from V and 4 bases from J, with 7 bases between. The CDR3 runs 11 residues. The germline V gene encodes CDR1 LGHNT and CDR2 FRNRAP. Under the authors' procedure: The assay estimated nucleated cells by amplifying reference gene primers. Data came from immunoSEQ multiplex PCR; TCRdb stores just in-frame clones and leaves some out. The V and J calls and clone size are taken from that table; D and trimming were inferred from the DNA. This sample yields about 280,000 clones, of which about four fifths are seen a single time; 5% belongs to the top ten.

The clonotype originates from a man aged 35 to 55 who had been exposed to COVID-19. The source material was PBMCs or T cells enriched from blood (not recorded which). The J gene is TRBJ2-7, the V gene TRBV12-5; D ambiguous. The CDR3 bases are TGTGCTAGTGGCGTGACTTACGAGCAGTACTTC. Its translation is CASGVTYEQYF. Filled out from reference TRBV12-5 and TRBJ2-7, the complete variable domain reads DARVTQTPRHKVTEMGQEVTMRCQPILGHNTVFWYRQTMMQGLELLAYFRNRAPLDDSGMPKDRFSAEMPDATLATLKIQPSEPRDSAVYFCASGVTYEQYFGPGTRLTVT.